The 18 T cell receptor beta chains in this list originate from one sample, sequenced in a study of control samples from healthy donors and cancer patients. Sequencing was performed with immunoSEQ multiplex PCR; in TCRdb, only in-frame clones are kept and a portion is missing. The profile shows hundreds of thousands of clones, around 90% of them singletons. The specimen sequenced was PBMCs. Receptors originate from a man between 35 and 55 years old with head and neck cancer.

The gene calls are TRBV28 and TRBJ2-5; no clear D gene. Germline V gives CDR1 MDHEN, CDR2 SYDVKM. This CDR3 contains 13 residues. V lost 2 bases and J lost 5, with 9 bases in between. CDR3 sequence reads: CASSLVLWETQYF. The CDR3 DNA follows: TGTGCCAGCAGTTTAGTCCTATGGGAGACCCAGTACTTC.

The chain uses TRBV7-4 and TRBJ2-3; D remains ambiguous. The V and J ends lost 8 bases and 4 bases respectively, with 4 bases between them. Germline V gene data show CDR1 as SGHVT and CDR2 as SQSDAQ. There are 10 residues in the CDR3. The CDR3 sequence: CASAADTQYF. The DNA for the CDR3 is TGTGCCAGCGCAGCAGATACGCAGTATTTT.

In its sample, this clone was seen a few times. The chain carries TRBV9 and TRBJ2-2; D uncertain. Deletions cut 7 bases from V and 2 bases from J, with 6 bases between. The CDR3 has 12 residues. Germline loops: CDR1 SGDLS, CDR2 YYNGEE. The CDR3 coding sequence is TGTGCCAGCGGTATAAACACCGGGGAGCTGTTTTTT. It codes for CASGINTGELFF.

The genes are TRBV7-2 and TRBJ1-6, with 8 bases identical to TRBD1. Germline assignment: CDR1 SGHTA and CDR2 FQGNSA. The V segment lost 1 base and the J segment 8 bases; nucleotides outside the gene matches: 7. The CDR3 spans 16 residues. The DNA of the CDR3 is TGTGCCAGCAGCTTAGGATTGGACAGGGTAGATTCACCCCTCCACTTT. Residues: CASSLGLDRVDSPLHF.

The V gene is TRBV2, the J gene TRBJ2-1, with TRBD1 identical over 8 bases. Germline values: CDR1 SNHLY, CDR2 FYNNEI. The V gene end was trimmed by 5 bases and the J gene end by 7 bases; junction bases not matched to a gene: 7. The CDR3 is 14 residues long. CDR3 protein: CASSSSGGSNEQFF. Here the CDR3 DNA reads TGTGCCAGCAGTAGCTCAGGGGGCTCGAATGAGCAGTTCTTC.

This CDR3 reads CASKPNSDTQYF. In nucleotides, the CDR3 is TGTGCCAGCAAGCCCAATTCTGATACGCAGTATTTT. J is TRBJ2-3 and V is TRBV19; D call uncertain. Germline values: CDR1 LNHDA, CDR2 SQIVND (reference sequence). The CDR3 loop spans 12 amino acids. With 9 bases removed from V and 6 bases from J, the gap between germline ends came to 13 bases.

The rearrangement joins TRBV24-1 to TRBJ1-5; 7 bases map to TRBD1. Germline lookup yields CDR1 KGHDR and CDR2 SFDVKD. Trimming at V came to 0 bases and at J to 6 bases, leaving 4 bases not matched to a gene. CDR3 size: 15 residues. The CDR3 here is CATSDLKGGPQPQHF. The DNA of the CDR3 is TGTGCCACCAGTGATTTGAAAGGGGGCCCTCAGCCCCAGCATTTT.

The chain carries TRBV6-5 and TRBJ2-7; 12 nucleotides align to TRBD1. V gave up 6 bases and J gave up 7 bases; unmatched junction bases: 10. The CDR3 length is 15 residues. Per germline, CDR1 MNHEY and CDR2 SVGAGI. This CDR3 is CASRDGTGGVEEQYF. The CDR3 nucleotides are TGTGCCAGCAGAGACGGGACAGGGGGCGTCGAAGAGCAGTACTTC.

The chain recombines TRBV9 with TRBJ2-2; 8 nucleotides line up with TRBD1. V lost 2 bases and J lost 6; bases outside the gene matches: 6. Germline CDR1 reads SGDLS; CDR2 reads YYNGEE. The length of the CDR3 is 15 residues. The CDR3 coding sequence is TGTGCCAGCAGCGTCTCGGACAGGGTGGCCGGGGAGCTGTTTTTT. It encodes CASSVSDRVAGELFF.

The V gene is TRBV4-2, the J gene TRBJ1-4, with 8 bases lining up with TRBD1. CDR1 and CDR2 from the germline V gene are LGHNA and YNFKEQ. The CDR3 totals 15 residues. V shed 0 bases and J 8 bases; nucleotides not matched to a gene: 5. The DNA for the CDR3 is TGTGCCAGCAGCCAAGAGATACAGGGGGGCGAAAAACTGTTTTTT. Amino acids: CASSQEIQGGEKLFF.

The chain has TRBV4-1 and TRBJ1-1; D ambiguous. The CDR3 is 12 residues long. Trimming took off 4 bases at V and 10 bases at J, with 13 bases between the two ends. In germline, CDR1 is MGHRA, CDR2 YSYEKL. The CDR3: CASSPTPGGAFF. The CDR3 coding sequence is TGCGCCAGCAGCCCCACCCCGGGCGGAGCTTTCTTT.

This clone was recorded a few times. V gene TRBV2 combines with J gene TRBJ1-4, with no clear D. V was trimmed by 7 bases and J by 5 bases, leaving 14 bases between them. The CDR3 sequence is 14 residues long. Germline assignment: CDR1 SNHLY and CDR2 FYNNEI. CDR3: CASTPQGYNEKLFF. The CDR3 coding sequence is TGTGCCAGCACCCCGCAAGGGTACAATGAAAAACTGTTTTTT.

This clone has just one count. The V and J genes are TRBV21-1 and TRBJ1-2; TRBD1, the table's D call, was not compared with the DNA. TRBV21-1 is a pseudogene. This CDR3 spans 17 amino acids. The CDR3 here is CASSNYSTGLNGYGYTF. The CDR3 DNA follows: TGTGCCAGCAGCAACTACTCGACAGGGTTGAACGGTTATGGCTACACCTTC.

V usage is TRBV19 and J usage is TRBJ1-5; the D is unclear. V lost 6 bases, J lost 3 bases, and 9 bases lay in between. This CDR3 is built from 13 residues. The V gene's germline CDR1 is LNHDA and CDR2 SQIVND (reference sequence). The CDR3 DNA sequence: TGTGCCAGTAGCATTGGGCCCAATCAGCCCCAGCATTTT. This encodes CASSIGPNQPQHF.

The J gene is TRBJ2-7, the V gene TRBV3-1 (or the pseudogene TRBV3-2), with D possibly matching TRBD2 (6 bases). The CDR3 has 13 residues. The germline V and J ends were trimmed by 5 bases and 6 bases, with 14 bases remaining between them. Germline CDR1 and CDR2: LGHDT and YNNKEL (reference sequence). The CDR3 region is CASSATSLREQYF. As DNA, the CDR3 is TGTGCCAGCAGCGCGACTAGTTTGCGCGAGCAGTACTTC.

J is TRBJ1-1 and V is TRBV21-1. TRBV21-1 is a listed pseudogene. There are 16 residues in the CDR3. Here the CDR3 reads CASSKAERVEDTEAFF. For the CDR3, the DNA is TGTGCCAGCAGCAAAGCGGAAAGGGTGGAAGACACTGAAGCTTTCTTT.

This clone was recorded once. This chain uses TRBV5-1 with TRBJ2-1; D is possibly TRBD1 or TRBD2 (5 bases each). Germline-derived CDR1 and CDR2 are SGHRS and YFSETQ. V was shortened by 4 bases and J by 4 bases, with 12 bases between the two germline ends. The CDR3 sequence is 14 residues long. The CDR3 loop is CASSLQGPYNEQFF. CDR3 sequence (DNA): TGCGCCAGCAGCCTTCAGGGACCATACAATGAGCAGTTCTTC.

This rearrangement joins TRBV6-6 to TRBJ1-5, with D possibly TRBD1 on 6 matching bases. The V end was cut by 3 bases, the J end by 1 base, with 13 bases between. The CDR3 sequence is 16 residues long. Germline CDR1 reads MNHNY; CDR2 reads SVGAGI (reference sequence). The CDR3 spells CASSYPGVGSNQPQHF. The CDR3 DNA reads TGTGCCAGCAGTTATCCAGGGGTTGGAAGCAATCAGCCCCAGCATTTT.